This T cell receptor beta chain was recovered during a study of blood T cells in healthy people across ages. This clonotype was found a few times. With each sample, at least 6 micrograms of total RNA were extracted. With a J-beta primer mix and a sample-barcoded 5' primer, a second PCR ran about 7 to 12 cycles. A single record per CDR3 protein comes from TCRdb applying MiXCR to the 5' RACE reads. The repertoire has more than 800,000 distinct CDR3 sequences, around 45% of them found once; the top ten carry 18%. Germline V gene lookup returns CDR1 SEHNR and CDR2 FQNEAQ (reference sequence). Trimming cost V 2 bases and J 4 bases; bases outside gene matches: 6. The CDR3 extends over 15 amino acids.

The chain links TRBV7-9 to TRBJ1-2; 8 bases match TRBD1. Input material: blood. This receptor was obtained from a woman aged 55-70 years in good health. CDR3 residues: CASSLNQGAAYGYTF. For the CDR3, the DNA is TGTGCCAGCAGCTTAAACCAGGGGGCCGCCTATGGCTACACCTTC.